The 23 T cell receptor beta chains presented below share a single source sample, sequenced in a study of CD8 T cells in Susac syndrome (dated by TCRdb to the late 2010s). Receptor amplification or capture employed the immunoSEQ multiplex PCR assay. RNA was extracted using the RNeasy kit, and about 0.45 to 1 ug of the RNA was reverse transcribed with random hexamers. TCRdb handled the public reads itself, with Q25 trimming in fastp and clone calling in MiXCR, and kept productive beta chains. Every CDR3 protein is listed once, alongside the most common genes and DNA of its rows. The sample data list a few thousand distinct CDR3 sequences, and 69% of these were observed just once. The top ten clones comprise about 9.5% of the sample. Since CD62L is shed when cells are thawed, memory subsets for TEMRA sorting were defined by CD27 and CD45RA staining. Sequencing input: CD8+ TEMRA cells from PBMCs. The sample's cell subset or site label, decoded: FACS-sorted terminally differentiated effector memory CD8+ T cells re-expressing CD45RA (CD8+ TEMRA). The source is a human donor with Susac syndrome.

V usage is TRBV7-9 and J usage is TRBJ2-7; 9 bases match TRBD1. Germline CDR1 SEHNR, CDR2 FQNEAQ (reference sequence). Trimming at V came to 5 bases and at J to 5 bases, leaving 10 bases not matched to a gene. CDR3 length: 15 residues. The CDR3 spells CASSPWGDRVHEQYF. The CDR3 DNA reads TGTGCCAGCAGCCCGTGGGGGGACAGGGTCCACGAGCAGTACTTC.

This chain connects TRBV28 to TRBJ2-1, with a possible D match to TRBD1 (5 bases). Germline-derived CDR1 and CDR2 are MDHEN and SYDVKM. V lost 2 bases to trimming and J lost 4 bases, with 9 bases between them. This CDR3 comprises 14 residues. CDR3 protein: CASSLADTYNEQFF. The CDR3 nucleotides are TGTGCCAGCAGTTTAGCGGACACTTACAATGAGCAGTTCTTC.

The chain is built from TRBV6-6 and TRBJ2-2, with no clear D. V was shortened by 2 bases and J by 1 base, with 8 bases between the two germline ends. The CDR3 spans 15 residues. Germline-derived CDR1 and CDR2 are MNHNY and SVGAGI (reference sequence). The CDR3 region is CASSYNSQNTGELFF. DNA for the CDR3: TGTGCCAGCAGTTACAATTCCCAGAACACCGGGGAGCTGTTTTTT.

V gene TRBV27 combines with J gene TRBJ2-1, with D possibly matching TRBD1 (6 bases). V was trimmed by 1 base and J by 7 bases, leaving 17 bases between them. The CDR3 length is 16 residues. CDR1 is MNHEY, CDR2 SMNVEV, per germline (reference sequence). DNA of the CDR3: TGTGCCAGCAGTTTATTGGGGGCCACAGGTATGAATGAGCAGTTCTTC. This encodes CASSLLGATGMNEQFF.

The V call is TRBV3-1, the J call TRBJ1-2, with 7 bases matching TRBD1. The CDR3 consists of 15 residues. Per germline, CDR1 LGHDT and CDR2 YNNKEL (reference sequence). The junction had 9 bases not matched to a gene; V was cut back by 4 bases and J by 4 bases. CDR3 loop: CASSRQGGVSYGYTF. For the CDR3, the DNA is TGTGCCAGCAGCCGACAGGGAGGGGTTAGCTATGGCTACACCTTC.

This chain links TRBV9 with TRBJ1-4, with 9 bases fitting TRBD1. This CDR3 is 15 amino acids long. From germline, CDR1 is SGDLS and CDR2 YYNGEE. With 3 bases clipped from V and 7 bases from J, the junction kept 7 bases outside the gene matches. In DNA form, the CDR3 reads TGTGCCAGCAGCGACGGACAGGGGTCGGCTGAAAAACTGTTTTTT. This gives the protein CASSDGQGSAEKLFF.

This clonotype was seen once. This sequence joins TRBV20-1 and TRBJ2-1, with 8 bases identical to TRBD1. The J segment lost 3 bases and the V segment lost 5 bases, leaving 18 bases of the junction unmatched. Germline V gives CDR1 DFQATT, CDR2 SNEGSKA (reference sequence). The CDR3 runs 18 residues. The CDR3: CSALGQANLVVLYNEQFF. The CDR3 DNA reads TGCAGTGCTCTGGGACAGGCTAATCTCGTTGTCCTCTACAATGAGCAGTTCTTC.

V usage is TRBV4-1 and J usage is TRBJ1-6; no clear D. The germline gives CDR1 MGHRA, CDR2 YSYEKL. There are 17 residues in the CDR3. V was cut by 0 bases and J by 4 bases, with 13 bases left in between. The CDR3 here is CASSQDLGSDYNSPLHF. The DNA for the CDR3 is TGCGCCAGCAGCCAAGATCTAGGGTCCGATTATAATTCACCCCTCCACTTT.

The rearrangement links TRBV29-1 to TRBJ1-4, with 7 bases lining up with TRBD1. The V gene's germline CDR1 is SQVTM and CDR2 ANQGSEA. This CDR3 has 14 residues. The trim removed 6 bases at V and 1 base at J, leaving 5 bases unmatched. The chain's CDR3 is CSVVSGGTNEKLFF. The CDR3 DNA reads as TGCAGCGTCGTATCAGGGGGAACTAATGAAAAACTGTTTTTT.

This clonotype was found a few times. The chain links TRBV20-1 to TRBJ1-1; unclear D gene. CDR1 is DFQATT, CDR2 SNEGSKA, per germline (reference sequence). The CDR3 loop spans 13 amino acids. Trimming stripped 4 bases from V and 0 bases from J, with 9 bases between. CDR3 amino acids: CSAIRTVNTEAFF. The CDR3, as DNA: TGCAGTGCTATCCGGACGGTGAACACTGAAGCTTTCTTT.

The chain employs TRBV9 and TRBJ1-5; tentative D call: TRBD1 (5 bases). V lost 3 bases and J lost 0, with 10 bases in between. Per the germline V gene, CDR1 is SGDLS and CDR2 is YYNGEE. The CDR3 length is 15 residues. The CDR3 nucleotides read TGTGCCAGCAGCGCGGGACCGCTTAGCAATCAGCCCCAGCATTTT. Translating gives CASSAGPLSNQPQHF.

The table lists this clonotype with a few counts. The chain recombines TRBV5-1 with TRBJ2-3; 7 bases fit TRBD2. CDR1 is SGHRS, CDR2 YFSETQ, per germline. V lost 4 bases and J lost 5; bases outside the gene matches: 13. The CDR3 loop spans 16 amino acids. The CDR3 is CASSGTGGGPRDTQYF. The DNA of the CDR3 is TGCGCCAGCAGCGGAACGGGGGGAGGGCCTAGAGATACGCAGTATTTT.

This clonotype was seen a few times. The gene calls are TRBV7-2 and TRBJ2-1, with 11 bases matching TRBD2. The CDR3 has 15 amino acids. Germline V lookup: CDR1 SGHTA, CDR2 FQGNSA. After removal of 1 base from V and 7 bases from J, the junction contained 3 bases not matched to a gene. The CDR3 nucleotides are TGTGCCAGCAGCTTAGATCCTAGCGGGAGGAATGAGCAGTTCTTC. This encodes CASSLDPSGRNEQFF.

This clonotype was counted only a few times. The chain employs TRBV7-3 and TRBJ1-1; D remains unclear. The germline V and J ends were trimmed by 2 bases and 5 bases, with 12 bases remaining between them. Looked up from germline, CDR1 is SGHTA and CDR2 is FQGTGA. This CDR3 region has 14 residues. CDR3: CASSLERVITEAFF. CDR3 DNA: TGTGCCAGCAGCTTAGAAAGGGTTATTACTGAAGCTTTCTTT.

Notes on this clonotype: Germline and junction disagree at one end, which may indicate a read error. The rearrangement joins TRBV7-7 to TRBJ2-1; TRBD2 aligns across 12 bases. Germline-derived CDR1 and CDR2 are SSHAT and FNYEAQ (reference sequence). The CDR3 is 16 amino acids. This CDR3 reads CASSFGGLAGYNEQFF. CDR3 in DNA: TGTGCTAGCAGCTTCGGGGGACTAGCGGGCTACAATGAGCAGTTCTTC. Full variable domain (outside the CDR3, taken from reference TRBV7-7 and TRBJ2-1): GAGVSQSPRYKVTKRGQDVTLRCDPISSHATLYWYQQALGQGPEFLTYFNYEAQPDKSGLPSDRFSAERPEGSISTLTIQRTEQRDSAMYRCASSFGGLAGYNEQFFGPGTRLTVL.

The chain couples TRBV10-3 to TRBJ2-2; tentatively, D is TRBD1 or TRBD2 (5 bases each). Trimming took off 2 bases at V and 2 bases at J, with 12 bases between the two ends. The CDR3 loop spans 16 amino acids. The germline CDR1 and CDR2 sequences are ENHRY and SYGVKD. DNA of the CDR3: TGTGCCATCAGTGAGATCATGGGACCAAACACCGGGGAGCTGTTTTTT. Translating it yields CAISEIMGPNTGELFF.

This chain connects TRBV15 to TRBJ2-2, with 9 bases that match TRBD2. Germline V lookup: CDR1 LNHNV, CDR2 YYDKDF (reference sequence). The CDR3 is 21 amino acids. The V gene end was trimmed by 0 bases and the J gene end by 5 bases; junction bases not matched to a gene: 19. The CDR3 coding sequence is TGTGCCACCAGCAGAGACCGGGCTGGGATTGGCGGGGGGGCACAGACCGGGGAGCTGTTTTTT. Protein sequence: CATSRDRAGIGGGAQTGELFF.

The chain carries TRBV24-1 and TRBJ1-2; D perhaps matches TRBD1 (6 bases). There are 13 residues in the CDR3. Per germline, CDR1 KGHDR and CDR2 SFDVKD. Trimming took off 9 bases at V and 4 bases at J, with 14 bases between the two ends. The CDR3 DNA reads TGTGCCACCCCCCGGGACACTACCTATGGCTACACCTTC. Translating gives CATPRDTTYGYTF.

On this clonotype: Here the CDR3 omits its conserved ending phenylalanine or tryptophan, so a read error is the likely source. The chain links TRBV7-2 to TRBJ2-7; 12 nucleotides agree with TRBD1. The CDR3 spans 19 residues. Germline values: CDR1 SGHTA, CDR2 FQGNSA. The J segment lost 2 bases and the V segment lost 3 bases, leaving 14 bases of the junction unmatched. CDR3 in DNA: TGTGCCAGCAGCTTTGTTTTGGGGACAGGGGGCCTCCAGGCCTACGAGCAGTACTTG. As protein: CASSFVLGTGGLQAYEQYL.

By share, this clonotype counts as large. The chain employs TRBV27 and TRBJ2-2; 7 bases agree with TRBD2. The length of the CDR3 is 16 residues. With 3 bases clipped from V and 7 bases from J, the junction kept 11 bases outside the gene matches. Germline V gene sequence: CDR1 MNHEY, CDR2 SMNVEV (reference sequence). Written as DNA, the CDR3 is TGTGCCAGCAGTTTCTGGGCGGGGGACCCGGGCGGGGAGCTGTTTTTT. Translation gives CASSFWAGDPGGELFF.

This rearrangement joins TRBV13 to TRBJ1-5; TRBD1 aligns across 7 bases. CDR1 is PRHDT, CDR2 FYEKMQ, per germline (reference sequence). The trim removed 4 bases at V and 8 bases at J, leaving 17 bases unmatched. CDR3 length: 17 residues. CDR3 sequence: CASSWKRGQRGSKPQHF. The CDR3 coding sequence is TGTGCCAGCAGCTGGAAAAGGGGACAGAGGGGGAGTAAGCCCCAGCATTTT.

This clonotype has a handful of counts. V and J are TRBV7-9 and TRBJ2-5; D remains ambiguous. CDR1 SEHNR and CDR2 FQNEAQ come from the germline V gene (reference sequence). There are 13 residues in the CDR3. Trimming left V 5 bases short and J 0 bases short, with 7 bases between. CDR3 DNA: TGTGCCAGCAGCCTAGAGTACCAAGAGACCCAGTACTTC. Translated: CASSLEYQETQYF.

This clonotype was picked up one time. V gene TRBV10-3 combines with J gene TRBJ2-1, with D possibly matching TRBD1 (5 bases). This CDR3 spans 13 amino acids. Germline CDR1 and CDR2: ENHRY and SYGVKD. V was cut by 6 bases and J by 1 base, with 7 bases left in between. The CDR3 DNA reads TGTGCCATCAGCCAGGGATCCTACAATGAGCAGTTCTTC. Amino acid sequence: CAISQGSYNEQFF.